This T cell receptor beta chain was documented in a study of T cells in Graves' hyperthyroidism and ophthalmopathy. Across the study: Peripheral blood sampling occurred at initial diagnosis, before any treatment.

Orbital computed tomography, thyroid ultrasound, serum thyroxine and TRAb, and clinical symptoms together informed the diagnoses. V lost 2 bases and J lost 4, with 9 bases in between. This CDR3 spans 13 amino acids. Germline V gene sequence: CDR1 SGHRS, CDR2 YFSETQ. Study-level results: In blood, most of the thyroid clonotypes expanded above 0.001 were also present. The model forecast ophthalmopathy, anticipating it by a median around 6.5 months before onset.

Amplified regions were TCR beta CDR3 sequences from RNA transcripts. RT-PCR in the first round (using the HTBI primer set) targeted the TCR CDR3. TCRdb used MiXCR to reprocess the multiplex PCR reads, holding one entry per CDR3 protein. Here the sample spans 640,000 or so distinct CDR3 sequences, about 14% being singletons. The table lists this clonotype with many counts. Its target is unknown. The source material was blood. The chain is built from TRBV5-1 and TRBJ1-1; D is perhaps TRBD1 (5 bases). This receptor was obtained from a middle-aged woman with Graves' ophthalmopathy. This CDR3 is CASSLAGVTEAFF. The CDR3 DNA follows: TGCGCCAGCAGCTTAGCGGGGGTCACTGAAGCTTTCTTT.